Sequencing of this T cell receptor beta chain was carried out in a study of T cells after yellow fever vaccination. The germline V and J ends were trimmed by 1 base and 5 bases, with 20 bases remaining between them. This CDR3 spans 17 amino acids. Germline V gene sequence: CDR1 LNHNV, CDR2 YYDKDF (reference sequence). TCRdb analysed the 5' RACE reads with MiXCR anew, one entry per CDR3 protein. The sample has some 240,000 distinct CDR3 sequences; approximately 3.2% are singletons. Here the sequenced sample was CD4+ T cells sorted from PBMCs, taken 10 days after the yellow fever booster vaccination. This receptor was obtained from a man aged 18 to 30 who received the YFV17D yellow fever vaccine. The chain employs TRBV15 and TRBJ2-5; D possibly uses TRBD1 or TRBD2 (6 bases each). CDR3 sequence (DNA): TGTGCCACCAGCAGAGGCGGGACGGGGGCAGGATGGGAGACCCAGTACTTC. Its translation: CATSRGGTGAGWETQYF.